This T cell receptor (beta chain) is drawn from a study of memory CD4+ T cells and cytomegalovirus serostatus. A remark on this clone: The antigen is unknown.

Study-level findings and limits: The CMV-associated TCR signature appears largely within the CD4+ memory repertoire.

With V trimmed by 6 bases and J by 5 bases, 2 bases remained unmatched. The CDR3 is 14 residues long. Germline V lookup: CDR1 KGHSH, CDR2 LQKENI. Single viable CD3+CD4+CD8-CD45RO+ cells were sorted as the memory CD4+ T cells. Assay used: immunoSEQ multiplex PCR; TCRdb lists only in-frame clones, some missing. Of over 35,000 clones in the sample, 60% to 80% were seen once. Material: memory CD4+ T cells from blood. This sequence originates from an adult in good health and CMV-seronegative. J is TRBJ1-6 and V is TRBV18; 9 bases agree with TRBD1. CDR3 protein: CASSGQGNNSPLHF. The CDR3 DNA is TGTGCCAGCTCGGGACAGGGAAATAATTCACCCCTCCACTTT.